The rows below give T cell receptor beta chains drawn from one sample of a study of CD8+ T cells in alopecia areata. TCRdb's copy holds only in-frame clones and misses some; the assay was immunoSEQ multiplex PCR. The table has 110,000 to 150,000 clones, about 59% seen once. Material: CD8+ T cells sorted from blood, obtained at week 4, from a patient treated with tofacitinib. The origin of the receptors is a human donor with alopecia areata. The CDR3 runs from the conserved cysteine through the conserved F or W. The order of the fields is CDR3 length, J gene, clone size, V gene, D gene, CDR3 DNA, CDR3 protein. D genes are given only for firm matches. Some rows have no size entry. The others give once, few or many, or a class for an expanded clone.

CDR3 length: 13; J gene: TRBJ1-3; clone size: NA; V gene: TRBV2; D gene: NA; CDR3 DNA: TGTGCCAGCAGGCCTGGAGGTGGAAACACCATATATTTT; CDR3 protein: CASRPGGGNTIYF
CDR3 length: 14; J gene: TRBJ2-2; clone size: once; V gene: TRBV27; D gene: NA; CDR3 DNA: TGTGCCAGCACCAACGCCGGGGCTCACGGGGAGCTGTTTTTT; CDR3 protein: CASTNAGAHGELFF
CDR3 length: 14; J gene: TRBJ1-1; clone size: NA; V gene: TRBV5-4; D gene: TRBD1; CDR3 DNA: TGTGCCAGCAGCCAAGAGGGGGCATTAACTGAAGCTTTCTTT; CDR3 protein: CASSQEGALTEAFF
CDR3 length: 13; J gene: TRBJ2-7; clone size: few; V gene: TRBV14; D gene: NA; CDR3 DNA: TGTGCCAGCAGCCAAGATTGGCCCCTCGAGCAGTACTTC; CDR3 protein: CASSQDWPLEQYF
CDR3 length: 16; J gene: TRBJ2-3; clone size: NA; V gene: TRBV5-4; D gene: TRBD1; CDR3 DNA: TGTGCCAGCAGCTCGGACAGGGGGCGTAGAAAAGATACGCAGTATTTT; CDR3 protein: CASSSDRGRRKDTQYF
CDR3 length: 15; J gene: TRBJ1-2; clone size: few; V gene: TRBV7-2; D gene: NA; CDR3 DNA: TGTGCCAGCAGCTTACCCCGGGGATCTAACTATGGCTACACCTTC; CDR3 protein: CASSLPRGSNYGYTF
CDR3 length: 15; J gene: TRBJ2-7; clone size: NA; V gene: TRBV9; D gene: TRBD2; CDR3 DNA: TGTGCCAGCAGCGCTTCACGCGGGGGAGCCTACGAGCAGTACTTC; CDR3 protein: CASSASRGGAYEQYF
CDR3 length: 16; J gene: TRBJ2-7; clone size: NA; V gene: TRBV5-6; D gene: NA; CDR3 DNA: TGTGCCAGCAGCTCCCTTTTGGAAGGGGAGGCCTACGAGCAGTACTTC; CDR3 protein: CASSSLLEGEAYEQYF
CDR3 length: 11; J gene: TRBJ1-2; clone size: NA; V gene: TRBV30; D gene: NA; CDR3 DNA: TGTGCTGGAGGACTGGAGTATGGCTACACCTTC; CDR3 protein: CAGGLEYGYTF
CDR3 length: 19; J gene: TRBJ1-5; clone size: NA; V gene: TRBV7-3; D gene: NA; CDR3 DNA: TGTGCCAGCAGCTTAATGGGCGGAACTCGGGACATTAGCAATCAGCCCCAGCATTTT; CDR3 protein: CASSLMGGTRDISNQPQHF
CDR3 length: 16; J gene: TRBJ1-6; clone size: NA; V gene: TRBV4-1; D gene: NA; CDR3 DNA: TGCGCCAGCAGCCAAGATCAAACACTGGTCGATTCACCCCTCCACTTT; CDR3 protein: CASSQDQTLVDSPLHF
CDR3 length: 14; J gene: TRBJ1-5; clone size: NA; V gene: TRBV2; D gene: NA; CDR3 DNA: TGTGCCAGCAGGGGGGTGGAGGGGAATCAGCCCCAGCATTTT; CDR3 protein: CASRGVEGNQPQHF
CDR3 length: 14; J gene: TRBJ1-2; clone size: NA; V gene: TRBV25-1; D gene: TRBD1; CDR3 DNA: TGTGCCAGCAGTGCTATACGGGACAGATCGGGCTACACCTTC; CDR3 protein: CASSAIRDRSGYTF
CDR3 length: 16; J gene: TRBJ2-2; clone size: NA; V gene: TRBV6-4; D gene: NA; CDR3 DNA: TGTGCCAGCAGTGACTCGACACAGGGGAACACCGGGGAGCTGTTTTTT; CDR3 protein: CASSDSTQGNTGELFF
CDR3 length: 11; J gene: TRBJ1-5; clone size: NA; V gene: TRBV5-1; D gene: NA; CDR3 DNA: TGCGCCAGCGCAGGCAGACGAGCCCAGCATTTT; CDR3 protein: CASAGRRAQHF
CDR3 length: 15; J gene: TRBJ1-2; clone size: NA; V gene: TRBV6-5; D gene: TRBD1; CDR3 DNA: TGTGCCAGCAGTTACTGGGACAGGAGTCGGGGCGGCTACACCTTC; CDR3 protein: CASSYWDRSRGGYTF
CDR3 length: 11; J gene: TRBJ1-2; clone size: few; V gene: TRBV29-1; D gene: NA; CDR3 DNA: TGCAGCGTTGTGGGAGGCTATGGCTACACCTTC; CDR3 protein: CSVVGGYGYTF
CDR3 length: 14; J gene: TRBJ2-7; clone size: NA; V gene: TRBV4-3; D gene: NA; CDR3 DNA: TGCGCCAGCAGCCAAGGAGCTTACTCCTACGAGCAGTACTTC; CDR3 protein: CASSQGAYSYEQYF
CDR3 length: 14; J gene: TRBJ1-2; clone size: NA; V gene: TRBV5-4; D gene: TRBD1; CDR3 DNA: TGTGCCAGCAGCTTACCGGGACAGGTGTATGGCTACACCTTC; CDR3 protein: CASSLPGQVYGYTF
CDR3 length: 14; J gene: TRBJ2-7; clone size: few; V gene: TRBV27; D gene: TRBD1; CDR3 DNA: TGTGCCAGCGGAGACAGGGGGAACTCCTACGAGCAGTACTTC; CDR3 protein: CASGDRGNSYEQYF
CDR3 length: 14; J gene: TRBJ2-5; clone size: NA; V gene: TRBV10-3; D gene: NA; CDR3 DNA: TGTGCCATCAGCGGAGGGGGCCCGGAGGAGACCCAGTACTTC; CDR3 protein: CAISGGGPEETQYF
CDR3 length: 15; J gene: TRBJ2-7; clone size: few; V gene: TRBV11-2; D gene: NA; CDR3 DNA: TGTGCCAGCAGCCAAGAAAGGAGACAGACCTACGAGCAGTACTTC; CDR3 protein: CASSQERRQTYEQYF
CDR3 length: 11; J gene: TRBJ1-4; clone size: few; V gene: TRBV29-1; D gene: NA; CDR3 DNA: TGCAGCGTTTTGAAGAATGAAAAACTGTTTTTT; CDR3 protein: CSVLKNEKLFF
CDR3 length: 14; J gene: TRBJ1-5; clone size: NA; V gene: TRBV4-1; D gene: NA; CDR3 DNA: TGCGCCAGCAGCCTTATCGGGGAAGGGCAGCCCCAGCATTTT; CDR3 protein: CASSLIGEGQPQHF
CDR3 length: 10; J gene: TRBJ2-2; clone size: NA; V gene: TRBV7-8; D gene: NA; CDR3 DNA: TGTGCCAGCTGGTTTGGGGAGCTGTTTTTT; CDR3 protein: CASWFGELFF
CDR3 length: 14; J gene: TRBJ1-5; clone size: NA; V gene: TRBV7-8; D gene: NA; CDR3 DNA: TGTGCCAGCAGCTTAGGCGGACGGCATCAGCCCCAGCATTTT; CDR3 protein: CASSLGGRHQPQHF
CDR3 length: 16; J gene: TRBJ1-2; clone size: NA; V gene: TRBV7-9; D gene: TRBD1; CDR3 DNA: TGTGCCAGCAGCGGTCCCCAGGGACAGATTAACTATGGCTACACCTTC; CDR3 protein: CASSGPQGQINYGYTF
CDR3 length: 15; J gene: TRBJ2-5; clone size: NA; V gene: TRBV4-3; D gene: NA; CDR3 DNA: TGCGCCAGCAGCCAAGGAAACAGTTTACAAGAGACCCAGTACTTC; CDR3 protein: CASSQGNSLQETQYF
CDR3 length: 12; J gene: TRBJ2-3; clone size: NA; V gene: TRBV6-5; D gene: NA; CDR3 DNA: TGTGCCAGCAGTTACAACCCAGATACGCAGTATTTT; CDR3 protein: CASSYNPDTQYF
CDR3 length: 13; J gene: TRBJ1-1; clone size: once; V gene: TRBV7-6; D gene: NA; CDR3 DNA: TGTGCCAGCAGCTTAGGTGGGGACACTGAAGCTTTCTTT; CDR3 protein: CASSLGGDTEAFF
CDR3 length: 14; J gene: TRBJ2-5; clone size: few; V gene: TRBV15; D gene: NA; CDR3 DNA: TGTGCCACCAGCGAGGGCGGTGAAGAAGAGACCCAGTACTTC; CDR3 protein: CATSEGGEEETQYF
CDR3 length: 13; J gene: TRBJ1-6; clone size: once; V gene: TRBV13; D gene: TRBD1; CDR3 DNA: TGTGCCAGCAGCTCGGACAGGGGGCCACCCCTCCACTTT; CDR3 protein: CASSSDRGPPLHF
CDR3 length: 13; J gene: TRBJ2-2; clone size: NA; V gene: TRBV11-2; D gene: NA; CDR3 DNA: TGTGCCAGCAGCTTATGGGGCACCGGGGAGCTGTTTTTT; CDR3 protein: CASSLWGTGELFF
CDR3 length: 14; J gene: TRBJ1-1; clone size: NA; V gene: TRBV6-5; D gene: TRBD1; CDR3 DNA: TGTGCCAGCAGTTACGCGGACAGGGGACCTGAAGCTTTCTTT; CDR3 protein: CASSYADRGPEAFF
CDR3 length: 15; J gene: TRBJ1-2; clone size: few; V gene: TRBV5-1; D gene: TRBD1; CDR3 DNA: TGCGCCAGCAGCTTGGCCGGACAGGTGTTCTATGGCTACACCTTC; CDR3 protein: CASSLAGQVFYGYTF
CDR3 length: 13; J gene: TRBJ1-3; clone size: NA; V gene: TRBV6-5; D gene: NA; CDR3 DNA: TGTGCCAGCAGTTACGGGACCGGAGACACCATATATTTT; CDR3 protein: CASSYGTGDTIYF
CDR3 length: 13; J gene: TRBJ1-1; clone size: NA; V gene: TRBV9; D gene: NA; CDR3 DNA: TGTGCCAGCAGCGTAGGAGTGGGCACTGAAGCTTTCTTT; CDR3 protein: CASSVGVGTEAFF
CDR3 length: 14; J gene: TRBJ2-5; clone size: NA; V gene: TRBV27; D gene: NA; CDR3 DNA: TGTGCCAGCAGTTTAGTGGGGGGGCCGGAGACCCAGTACTTC; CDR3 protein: CASSLVGGPETQYF
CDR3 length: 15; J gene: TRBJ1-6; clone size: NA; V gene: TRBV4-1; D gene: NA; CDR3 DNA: TGCGCCAGCAGCCAACAAAAGGGAGTGAATTCACCCCTCCACTTT; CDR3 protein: CASSQQKGVNSPLHF
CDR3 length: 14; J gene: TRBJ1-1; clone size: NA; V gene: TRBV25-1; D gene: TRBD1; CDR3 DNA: TGTGCCAGCAGACCGGACAGGTTCGGTACTGAAGCTTTCTTT; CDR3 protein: CASRPDRFGTEAFF
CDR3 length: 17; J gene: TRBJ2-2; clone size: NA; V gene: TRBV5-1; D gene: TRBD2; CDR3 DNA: TGCGCCAGCAGCCTCGCCGGGACTAGCGGGGGTCCCGGGGAGCTGTTTTTT; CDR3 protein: CASSLAGTSGGPGELFF
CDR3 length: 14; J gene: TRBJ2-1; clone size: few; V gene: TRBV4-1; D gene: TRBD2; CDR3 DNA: TGCGCCAGCAGCCAAGAAAGACTAGCATATGAGCAGTTCTTC; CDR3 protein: CASSQERLAYEQFF
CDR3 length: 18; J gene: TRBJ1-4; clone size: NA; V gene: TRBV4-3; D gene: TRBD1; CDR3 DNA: TGCGCCAGCAGCCAAGAGTTGGTCGGACAGGCGTATGATGAAAAACTGTTTTTT; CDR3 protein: CASSQELVGQAYDEKLFF
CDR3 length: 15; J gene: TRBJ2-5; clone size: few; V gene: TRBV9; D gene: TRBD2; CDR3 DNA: TGTGCCAGCAGCGCCGGGACTAGCGATGGGGAGACCCAGTACTTC; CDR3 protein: CASSAGTSDGETQYF
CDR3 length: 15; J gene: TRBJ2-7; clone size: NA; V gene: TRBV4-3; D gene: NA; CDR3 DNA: TGCGCCAGCAGCCAAGAAGGAGGGGGACTATACGAGCAGTACTTC; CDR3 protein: CASSQEGGGLYEQYF
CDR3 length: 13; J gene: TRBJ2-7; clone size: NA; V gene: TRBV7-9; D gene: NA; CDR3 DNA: TGTGCCAGCAGCTCAGTCGGGGGTCACGAGCAGTACTTC; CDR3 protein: CASSSVGGHEQYF
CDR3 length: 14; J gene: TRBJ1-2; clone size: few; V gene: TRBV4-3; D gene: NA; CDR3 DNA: TGCGCCAGCAGCTCTGAGCCTGGCGGCTATGGCTACACCTTC; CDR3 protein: CASSSEPGGYGYTF
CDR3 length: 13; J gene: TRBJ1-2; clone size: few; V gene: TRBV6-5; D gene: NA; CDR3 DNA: TGTGCCAGCACCGACAGAATTTCTTATGGCTACACCTTC; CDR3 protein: CASTDRISYGYTF
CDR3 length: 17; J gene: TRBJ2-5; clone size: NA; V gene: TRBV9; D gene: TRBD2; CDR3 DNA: TGTGCCAGCAGCGCAGGGACTAGCGGGGGACCTCAAGAGACCCAGTACTTC; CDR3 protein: CASSAGTSGGPQETQYF
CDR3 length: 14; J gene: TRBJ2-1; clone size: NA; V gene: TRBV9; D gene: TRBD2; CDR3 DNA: TGTGCCAGCAGCCAAACGACTAGCCGCAATGAGCAGTTCTTC; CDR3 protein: CASSQTTSRNEQFF
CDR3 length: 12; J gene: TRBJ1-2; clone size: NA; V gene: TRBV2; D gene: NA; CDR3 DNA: TGTGCCAGCACCAGACAGGCTCTAGGCTACACCTTC; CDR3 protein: CASTRQALGYTF
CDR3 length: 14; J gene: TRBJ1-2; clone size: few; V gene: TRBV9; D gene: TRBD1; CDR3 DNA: TGTGCCAGCAGCCCGGGACAGGGGGCGGAAGGCTACACCTTC; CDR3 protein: CASSPGQGAEGYTF
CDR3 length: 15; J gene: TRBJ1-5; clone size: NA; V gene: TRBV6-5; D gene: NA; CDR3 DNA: TGTGCCAGCAGTTACTCGGCAGGGATCGGTCCGCCCCAGCATTTT; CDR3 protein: CASSYSAGIGPPQHF
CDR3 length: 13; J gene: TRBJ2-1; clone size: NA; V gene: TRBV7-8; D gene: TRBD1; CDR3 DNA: TGTGCCAGCAGCGAAACACAGGGGGACGAGCAGTTCTTC; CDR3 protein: CASSETQGDEQFF
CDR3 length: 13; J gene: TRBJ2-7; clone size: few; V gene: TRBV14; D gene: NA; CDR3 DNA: TGTGCCAGCAGCCAAGATCTTAGGGGGGAGCAGTACTTC; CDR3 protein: CASSQDLRGEQYF
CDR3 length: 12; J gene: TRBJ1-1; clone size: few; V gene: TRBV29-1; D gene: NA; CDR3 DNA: TGCAGCGTGGTGGGCCCGAACACTGAAGCTTTCTTT; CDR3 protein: CSVVGPNTEAFF
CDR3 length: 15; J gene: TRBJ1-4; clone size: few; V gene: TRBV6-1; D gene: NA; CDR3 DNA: TGTGCCAGCAGTGGATGGACAGCAACTAATGAAAAACTGTTTTTT; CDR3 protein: CASSGWTATNEKLFF